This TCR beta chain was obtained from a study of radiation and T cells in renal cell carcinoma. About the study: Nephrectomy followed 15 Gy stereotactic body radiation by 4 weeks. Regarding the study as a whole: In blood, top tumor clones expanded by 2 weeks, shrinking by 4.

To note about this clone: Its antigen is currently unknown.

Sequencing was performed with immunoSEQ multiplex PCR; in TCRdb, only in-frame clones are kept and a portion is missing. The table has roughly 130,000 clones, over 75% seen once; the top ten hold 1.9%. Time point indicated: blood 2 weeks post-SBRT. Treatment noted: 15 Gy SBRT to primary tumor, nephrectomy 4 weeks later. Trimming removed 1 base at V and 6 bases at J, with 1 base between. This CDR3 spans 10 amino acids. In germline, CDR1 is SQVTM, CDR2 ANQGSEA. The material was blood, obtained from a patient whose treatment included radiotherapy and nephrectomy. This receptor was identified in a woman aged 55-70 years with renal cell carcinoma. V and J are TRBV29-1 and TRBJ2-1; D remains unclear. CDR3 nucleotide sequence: TGCAGCGTTGAAGCCAATGAGCAGTTCTTC. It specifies CSVEANEQFF.